One sample yielded the 13 T cell receptor beta chains listed below, sequenced in a study of blood T cell repertoires in COVID-19. Profiled with immunoSEQ multiplex PCR; TCRdb holds only in-frame clones, not every one. The table records approximately 77,000 clones, about four fifths of them present only once. The material sequenced was peripheral blood. These receptors all come from an older woman with acute or convalescent COVID-19.

This clone was found many times. J is TRBJ2-3 and V is TRBV7-2; 11 bases are a match to TRBD1. Germline CDR1 is SGHTA and CDR2 is FQGNSA. The CDR3 spans 15 residues. With 5 bases clipped from V and 4 bases from J, the junction kept 5 bases outside the gene matches. The DNA for the CDR3 is TGTGCCAGCAGCCTGGACAGGGGGCTGTCAGATACGCAGTATTTT. Residues: CASSLDRGLSDTQYF.

The CDR3 protein is CASSLNGQGSNQPQHF. The CDR3 DNA reads TGTGCCAGCAGCCTAAACGGACAGGGTAGCAATCAGCCCCAGCATTTT. V usage is TRBV7-2 and J usage is TRBJ1-5; 8 nucleotides align to TRBD1. J lost 0 bases, V lost 5 bases, and 6 bases had no gene match. The CDR3 covers 16 residues. Germline V lookup: CDR1 SGHTA, CDR2 FQGNSA.

The rearrangement links TRBV7-8 to TRBJ1-2, with 9 bases matching TRBD1. The junction had 9 bases not matched to a gene; V was cut back by 0 bases and J by 7 bases. The CDR3 spans 16 residues. Germline lookup yields CDR1 SGHVS and CDR2 FQNEAQ. CDR3: CASSLAFGQGSLGYTF. CDR3 DNA: TGTGCCAGCAGCTTAGCGTTTGGACAGGGGTCCCTTGGCTACACCTTC.

The chain combines TRBV2 with TRBJ2-3, with 11 bases lining up with TRBD1. The length of the CDR3 is 16 residues. Germline CDR1 is SNHLY and CDR2 is FYNNEI. Germline trimming cut 3 bases from V and 5 bases from J; bases unmatched to any gene: 7. The CDR3 DNA is TGTGCCAGCAGTGAGTTGTGGGACAGGGGGAGAGATACGCAGTATTTT. This codes for CASSELWDRGRDTQYF.

The chain recombines TRBV5-6 with TRBJ2-5, with 8 bases lining up with TRBD1. V shed 1 base, J shed 0 bases, and the junction held 5 bases outside the gene matches. Germline CDR1 and CDR2: SGHDT and YYEEEE. This CDR3 is built from 16 residues. CDR3 in DNA: TGTGCCAGCAGCTTGTCCACAGGGGGATACCAAGAGACCCAGTACTTC. This gives the protein CASSLSTGGYQETQYF.

CDR3 in amino acids: CASSIQGDYSPLHF. The CDR3 DNA is TGTGCCAGTAGTATACAGGGGGATTATTCACCCCTCCACTTT. V gene TRBV19 combines with J gene TRBJ1-6, with 7 bases matching TRBD1. From germline, CDR1 is LNHDA and CDR2 SQIVND (reference sequence). The CDR3 extends over 14 amino acids. V shed 2 bases, J shed 8 bases, and the junction held 3 bases outside the gene matches.

This clone was counted a few times. V usage is TRBV6-1 and J usage is TRBJ1-5, with D uncertain. Germline CDR1 MNHNS, CDR2 SASEGT. The CDR3 is made up of 12 amino acids. The V and J ends lost 2 bases and 11 bases respectively, with 10 bases between them. The CDR3 DNA reads TGTGCCAGCAGTGAACGGGCCGGGGCCCAGCATTTT. It encodes CASSERAGAQHF.

The chain links TRBV24-1 to TRBJ2-2; D gene ambiguous. Looked up from germline, CDR1 is KGHDR and CDR2 is SFDVKD. The CDR3 loop spans 15 amino acids. V shed 3 bases and J shed 1 base, with 8 bases lying between them. The CDR3 region is CATSDPQWNTGELFF. As DNA, the CDR3 is TGTGCCACCAGTGATCCGCAGTGGAACACCGGGGAGCTGTTTTTT.

The V gene is TRBV6-1, the J gene TRBJ2-5; D gene uncertain. V dropped 2 bases and J dropped 5 bases, with 9 bases sitting between them. The CDR3 spans 13 residues. Germline values: CDR1 MNHNS, CDR2 SASEGT. CDR3 nucleotide sequence: TGTGCCAGCAGTGAATATACTCGGGAGACCCAGTACTTC. It specifies CASSEYTRETQYF.

The rearrangement uses TRBV30 and TRBJ1-2; 7 bases are shared with TRBD1. CDR1 is GTSNPN, CDR2 SVGIG, per germline (reference sequence). The CDR3 is 12 residues long. After removal of 8 bases from V and 2 bases from J, the junction contained 5 bases not matched to a gene. Here the CDR3 DNA reads TGTGCCCGGCAACAGGGGAACTATGGCTACACCTTC. It is translated as CARQQGNYGYTF.

The V call is TRBV19, the J call TRBJ1-6, with D possibly matching TRBD1 (5 bases). CDR1 and CDR2 from the germline V gene are LNHDA and SQIVND (reference sequence). With 8 bases removed from V and 9 bases from J, the gap between germline ends came to 17 bases. The CDR3 totals 14 residues. The CDR3 region has the DNA TGTGCCAGTGGGGGAGGAGGGGACGGTTCACCCCTCCACTTT. It translates to CASGGGGDGSPLHF.

The rearrangement uses TRBV5-8 and TRBJ1-1; D unresolved. Trimming cost V 5 bases and J 8 bases, with 13 bases left between them. This CDR3 contains 12 residues. The germline CDR1 and CDR2 sequences are SGHTS and YDEGEE. CDR3 protein: CASRSEVSEAFF. In nucleotides, the CDR3 is TGTGCCAGCAGATCGGAGGTTTCGGAAGCTTTCTTT.

This chain connects TRBV7-2 to TRBJ2-1; possibly TRBD1 for D (6 bases). The CDR3 totals 14 residues. The ends were cut back, 1 base at V and 2 bases at J, with 6 bases in the middle. The germline V gene has CDR1 SGHTA and CDR2 FQGNSA. CDR3 protein: CASSLGTAYNEQFF. The CDR3 DNA sequence: TGTGCCAGCAGCTTAGGGACAGCCTACAATGAGCAGTTCTTC.